Below, one T cell receptor (beta chain) is given with its context. Repertoires were generated with immunoSEQ multiplex PCR, while TCRdb's copy carries only in-frame clones and drops some. The repertoire includes about 76,000 clones, about 85% of them detected once, and under 3.5% sits in the top ten. The sample is drawn from a study of OX40 agonist ivuxolimab in advanced cancers. The CDR3 has 16 amino acids. V was pared by 4 bases and J by 4 bases, with 20 bases between. Per germline, CDR1 SGHTS and CDR2 YDEGEE. The sequences come from CD4+ or CD8+ T cells sorted from blood, collected in a trial of the OX40 agonist ivuxolimab. The receptor comes from an adult with an advanced solid tumor such as melanoma, head and neck, liver or kidney cancer. This chain joins TRBV5-8 and TRBJ2-5; TRBD1 might be the D (5 bases). This CDR3 reads CASSQGAENGGETQYF. CDR3 nucleotide sequence: TGTGCCAGCAGCCAAGGGGCTGAAAACGGCGGAGAGACCCAGTACTTC.